This T cell receptor beta chain was found in a study of blood T cells in healthy people across ages. Study-level points and caveats: Compared with aged donors, long-lived donors showed fewer expanded clones, suggesting selection. Not knowing donor CMV status may have confounded expanded clonotype changes.

CDR1 MGHRA and CDR2 YSYEKL come from the germline V gene. The CDR3 loop spans 12 amino acids. Trimming cost V 0 bases and J 4 bases, with 3 bases left between them. Together with a sample-barcoded 5' primer, a J-beta primer mix was included in a second PCR lasting about 6 to 11 cycles. Each CDR3 protein is one row after TCRdb ran MiXCR on the 5' RACE reads. This table has more than 1,400,000 distinct CDR3 sequences, approximately 38% appearing once. Total RNA, at least 5.5 micrograms per sample, was extracted from PBMCs. Concerning this clonotype itself: As yet, its antigen is unknown.

V and J are TRBV4-1 and TRBJ1-2; D not certain. The sequenced material came from blood. The origin of this receptor is a woman aged 18-29 years in good health. CDR3 DNA sequence: TGCGCCAGCAGCCAAGATCCCTATGGCTACACCTTC. Translating gives CASSQDPYGYTF.